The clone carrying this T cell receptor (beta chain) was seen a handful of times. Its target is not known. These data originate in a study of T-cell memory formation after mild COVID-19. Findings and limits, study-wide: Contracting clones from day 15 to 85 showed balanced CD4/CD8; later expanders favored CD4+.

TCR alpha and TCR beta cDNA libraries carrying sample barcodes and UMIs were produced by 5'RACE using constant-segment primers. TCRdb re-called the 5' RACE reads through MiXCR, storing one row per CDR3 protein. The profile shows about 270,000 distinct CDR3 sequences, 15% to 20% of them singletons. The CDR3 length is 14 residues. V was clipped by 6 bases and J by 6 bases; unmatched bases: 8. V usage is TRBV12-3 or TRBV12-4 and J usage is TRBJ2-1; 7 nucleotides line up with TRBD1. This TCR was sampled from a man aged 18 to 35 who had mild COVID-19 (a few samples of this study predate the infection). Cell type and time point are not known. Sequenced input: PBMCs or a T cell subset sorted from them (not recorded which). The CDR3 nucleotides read TGTGCCAGCAGCCCTGACAGGGTAGGCAATGAGCAGTTCTTC. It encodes CASSPDRVGNEQFF.